This T cell receptor beta chain emerged from a study of blood T cell repertoires in COVID-19. Study information: The United States, Italy and Spain supplied acute and convalescent COVID-19 samples. T cells, B-cell-depleted T cells, or PBMCs supplied cDNA or gDNA.

Which cohort a participant joined came from the clinical history participants gave. In the original workflow: Amplified reference gene primers provided the basis for estimating nucleated cell counts. Repertoires were generated with immunoSEQ multiplex PCR, while TCRdb's copy carries only in-frame clones and drops some. V, J and clone size are taken as reported in that table, and D and trimming were inferred from the DNA itself. The repertoire includes fewer than 350,000 clones, more than 75% of them detected once, and 2.3% sits in the top ten. Trimming took 7 bases from V and 6 from J; bases not matched to a gene: 4. This CDR3 has 13 amino acids. CDR1 is SNHLY, CDR2 FYNNEI, per germline.

The sequence was obtained from a woman aged 35 to 49 with acute COVID-19. Sequenced material: PBMCs or T cells enriched from blood (not recorded which). The J gene is TRBJ2-7, the V gene TRBV2, with 12 bases identical to TRBD1. CDR3 protein: CASMGQGAAEQYF. CDR3 in DNA: TGTGCCAGCATGGGACAGGGGGCGGCCGAGCAGTACTTC.